These 17 T cell receptor beta chains were all obtained from the same sample, sequenced in a study of CD4 and CD8 cells across lung adenocarcinoma regions. TCRdb analysed the PCR reads with MiXCR anew, one entry per CDR3 protein. The profile covers about 12,000 distinct CDR3 sequences, with approximately 48% appearing a single time and 29% taken by the ten largest. Material: CD8+ T cells from the margin of a lung tumor. These receptors were obtained from a male donor with lung adenocarcinoma. The CD4 and CD8 labels of this study may be unreliable.

V is TRBV6-1 and J is TRBJ2-1; 7 nucleotides agree with TRBD1. The CDR3 is 16 amino acids. The V gene's germline CDR1 is MNHNS and CDR2 SASEGT. V trimming: 5 bases; J trimming: 6 bases; junction bases outside the gene matches: 13. The CDR3 DNA reads TGTGCCAGCAGTAGAGGCCCGGGACAGTCTAGCAATGAGCAGTTCTTC. Encoded protein: CASSRGPGQSSNEQFF.

This clonotype was counted at least ten times. This may be a read error: a much more frequent sequence differs by one nucleotide. This chain links TRBV27 with TRBJ2-5; TRBD1 aligns across 9 bases. The germline gives CDR1 MNHEY, CDR2 SMNVEV (reference sequence). The CDR3 spans 14 residues. Trimming at V came to 5 bases and at J to 11 bases, leaving 12 bases not matched to a gene. The CDR3 reads CASSGQGPRGEQYF. In DNA form, the CDR3 reads TGTGCCAGCAGTGGACAGGGGCCAAGGGGAGAGCAGTACTTC.

A word on this clonotype: Its ends do not fully match the called genes, so a read error is possible. J is TRBJ2-4 and V is TRBV25-1; TRBD2 aligns across 7 bases. The CDR3 covers 21 residues. In germline, CDR1 is MGHDK, CDR2 SYGVNS. In DNA form, the CDR3 reads TGTGCCAGCAGTGAATATCCGCGGCTAGCGGCGGGGCTGTGGGCGACAGACATGCAGTACTTT. Amino acids: CASSEYPRLAAGLWATDMQYF.

This clonotype was recorded once. The CDR3 end shows no conserved phenylalanine or tryptophan, and so a read error is likely. The chain joins TRBV6-1 to TRBJ2-5, with 10 bases matching TRBD1. The J call may be in error: the DNA end matches TRBJ2-7 better. Germline lookup yields CDR1 MNHNS and CDR2 SASEGT. This CDR3 is built from 15 residues. The CDR3 bases are TGTGCCAGCAGTGAAGGGGGACAGGGGAGATACGAGCAGTACTCC. As protein: CASSEGGQGRYEQYS.

The rearrangement links TRBV6-5 to TRBJ2-1; 9 bases fit TRBD2. Trimming at V came to 0 bases and at J to 4 bases, leaving 7 bases not matched to a gene. The CDR3 covers 17 residues. Looked up from germline, CDR1 is MNHEY and CDR2 is SVGAGI. CDR3 protein: CASSYSLAGVGYNEQFF. The CDR3 bases are TGTGCCAGCAGTTACTCGTTAGCGGGAGTAGGATACAATGAGCAGTTCTTC.

A word on this clonotype: The conserved final phenylalanine or tryptophan is absent from the CDR3, which likely points to a read error. The limits of the CDR3 on the DNA are not certain, so only TCRdb's listed CDR3 is given. The V and J genes are TRBV27 and TRBJ2-5; the listed D gene, TRBD2, was not tested against the DNA. Germline assignment: CDR1 MNHEY and CDR2 SMNVEV (reference sequence). Ends included, the CDR3 has 13 residues. CDR3 protein: CASRGRGRETQLS.

Notes on this clonotype: Its ends do not fully match the called genes, so a read error is possible. The chain employs TRBV12-3 or TRBV12-4 and TRBJ1-5, with a possible D match to TRBD1 (5 bases). The CDR3 totals 15 residues. In DNA, the CDR3 is TGTGCCAGCACCCCGGACGGGGCACGGGGTCAGCCCCTGCACTTT. It translates to CASTPDGARGQPLHF.

The chain recombines TRBV4-2 with TRBJ2-3; unclear D gene. CDR1 LGHNA and CDR2 YNFKEQ come from the germline V gene. The CDR3 is made up of 13 amino acids. The ends were cut back, 0 bases at V and 5 bases at J, with 6 bases in the middle. The CDR3 DNA is TGTGCCAGCAGCCAAGAAAAGGTAGATACGCAGTATTTT. It codes for CASSQEKVDTQYF.

The genes are TRBV5-6 and TRBJ2-3; the D gene is possibly TRBD2 (7 bases). The V end lost 7 bases, the J end lost 3 bases, and 21 bases lay between the germline ends. This CDR3 comprises 16 residues. Germline lookup yields CDR1 SGHDT and CDR2 YYEEEE. The CDR3 reads CASGVRGGRETDTQYF. The CDR3 nucleotides read TGTGCCAGCGGGGTAAGGGGGGGACGGGAAACAGATACGCAGTATTTT.

Of note for this clonotype: One end of the junction does not line up with germline, which may come from a read error. This chain uses TRBV6-1 with TRBJ2-5; D tentatively fits TRBD1 or TRBD2 (5 bases each). Per germline, CDR1 MNHNS and CDR2 SASEGT. CDR3 length equals 13 residues. CDR3 coding DNA: TGTGCCAGCATAATCCGGGGCCAAGAGACCCAGTACTTT. Translating gives CASIIRGQETQYF.

This clonotype has a count of ten or more. The chain recombines TRBV6-5 with TRBJ2-3; TRBD2 might be the D (5 bases). V was trimmed by 2 bases and J by 9 bases, leaving 15 bases between them. CDR1 and CDR2 (germline): MNHEY, SVGAGI. The CDR3 covers 14 residues. The CDR3 loop is CASSYTGSWETQYF. CDR3 coding DNA: TGTGCCAGCAGTTACACGGGAAGCTGGGAGACGCAGTATTTT.

Ten or more counts support this clonotype. In DNA form, the CDR3 reads TGTGCCAGCAGTGAATTGGGACCTCTGGGTTCACCCCTCCACTTT. It specifies CASSELGPLGSPLHF. The V call is TRBV6-1, the J call TRBJ1-6; weak D call: TRBD1 (5 bases). V lost 2 bases to trimming and J lost 9 bases, with 14 bases between them. Germline V gives CDR1 MNHNS, CDR2 SASEGT. This CDR3 region has 15 residues.

This chain links TRBV5-1 with TRBJ1-1, with D uncertain. In germline, CDR1 is SGHRS, CDR2 YFSETQ. The CDR3 is 15 residues long. Between the trimmed V and J ends, which lost 2 bases and 1 base, there was a span of 12 bases. CDR3 protein: CASSFDVAENTEAFF. The CDR3 region has the DNA TGCGCCAGCAGCTTCGATGTGGCCGAGAACACTGAAGCTTTCTTT.

The CDR3 nucleotides read TGTGCCAGCAGGGGCGTCGGGCGGGGGGGAGGGAGAAACACGCAGTACTTC. Protein sequence: CASRGVGRGGGRNTQYF. This chain links TRBV6-1 with TRBJ2-4; 9 positions match TRBD2. The junction had 22 bases not matched to a gene; V was cut back by 6 bases and J by 13 bases. Germline V gene sequence: CDR1 MNHNS, CDR2 SASEGT. The CDR3 is 17 amino acids.

This clonotype was observed a few times. The chain has TRBV18 and TRBJ2-1; 8 positions agree with TRBD1. CDR3 length equals 15 residues. Losses at the gene ends were 6 bases for V and 4 bases for J; bases not matched to a gene: 8. Germline V lookup: CDR1 KGHSH, CDR2 LQKENI. The CDR3 DNA sequence: TGTGCCAGCTCTAGGACAGGGCCCCCTTACAATGAGCAGTTCTTC. This gives the protein CASSRTGPPYNEQFF.

The rearrangement uses TRBV6-5 and TRBJ1-2; the match to TRBD1 covers 7 bases. The CDR3 spans 15 residues. Germline CDR1 reads MNHEY; CDR2 reads SVGAGI. The ends lost 0 bases at V and 7 bases at J; junction bases unmatched: 8. CDR3 nucleotides: TGTGCCAGCAGTTACTCGATCGGGACAGTATCTGGCTACACCTTC. This translates into CASSYSIGTVSGYTF.

This clonotype has a single count. V usage is TRBV6-5 and J usage is TRBJ2-1, with 11 bases that match TRBD2. V lost 2 bases, J lost 6 bases, and 3 bases stayed unmatched. This CDR3 comprises 15 residues. Germline V lookup: CDR1 MNHEY, CDR2 SVGAGI. In DNA form, the CDR3 reads TGTGCCAGCAGTTACGCGGGACTAGCGGTCAATGAGCAGTTCTTC. Encoded protein: CASSYAGLAVNEQFF.